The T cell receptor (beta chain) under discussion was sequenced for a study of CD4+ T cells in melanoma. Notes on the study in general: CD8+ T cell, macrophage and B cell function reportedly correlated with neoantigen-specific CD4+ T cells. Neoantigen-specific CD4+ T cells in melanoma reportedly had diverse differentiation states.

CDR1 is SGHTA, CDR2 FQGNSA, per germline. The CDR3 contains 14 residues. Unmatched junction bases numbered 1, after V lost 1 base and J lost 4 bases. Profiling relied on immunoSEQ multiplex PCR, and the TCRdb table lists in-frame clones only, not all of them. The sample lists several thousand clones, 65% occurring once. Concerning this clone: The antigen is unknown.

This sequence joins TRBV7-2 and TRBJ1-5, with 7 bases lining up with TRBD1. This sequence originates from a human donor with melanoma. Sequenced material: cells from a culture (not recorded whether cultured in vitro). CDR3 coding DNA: TGTGCCAGCAGCTTAGGGGGACAGAATCAGCCCCAGCATTTT. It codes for CASSLGGQNQPQHF.